What follows are 6 T cell receptor beta chains derived from one specimen sequenced in a study of identical twins. TCRdb fed the 5' RACE reads into MiXCR, producing one record per CDR3 protein. The repertoire holds about 790,000 distinct CDR3 sequences, 15% to 20% seen once, with less than 15% in the top ten. In addition, the sample was reused for a study of T cells expressing NK-cell markers.

The sequencing input was PBMCs. These receptors all come from a young woman in good health.

The gene calls are TRBV12-3 or TRBV12-4 and TRBJ1-5; the D is unclear. CDR3 length equals 16 residues. V was shortened by 0 bases and J by 6 bases, with 15 bases between the two germline ends. The CDR3 DNA sequence: TGTGCCAGCAGTTTAGCGGGCGGCAGATCGGTTCAGCCCCAGCATTTT. Its translation: CASSLAGGRSVQPQHF.

This clonotype was detected a few times. This chain uses TRBV15 with TRBJ1-5; weak D call: TRBD1 (5 bases). Deletions cut 8 bases from V and 3 bases from J, with 11 bases between. Germline V gene data show CDR1 as LNHNV and CDR2 as YYDKDF (reference sequence). The CDR3 contains 13 residues. DNA of the CDR3: TGTGCCACCGTCGACAGCCACAATCAGCCCCAGCATTTT. Amino acid sequence: CATVDSHNQPQHF.

This clonotype has just one count. The chain uses TRBV12-5 and TRBJ2-2; D possibly corresponds to TRBD1 (5 bases). The germline gives CDR1 LGHNT, CDR2 FRNRAP. The CDR3 sequence is 16 residues long. V was clipped by 5 bases and J by 6 bases, with 19 bases between them. The CDR3 DNA follows: TGTGCTAGTGGTGGAGCAGGGATAGTTGTGTCCGGGGAGCTGTTTTTT. Residues: CASGGAGIVVSGELFF.

The table lists this clonotype with a few counts. The chain employs TRBV5-1 and TRBJ1-5; 9 bases are shared with TRBD1. Germline-derived CDR1 and CDR2 are SGHRS and YFSETQ. The CDR3 has 13 amino acids. Losses at the gene ends were 4 bases for V and 6 bases for J; bases not matched to a gene: 2. The CDR3 region is CASSVQGAQPQHF. CDR3 nucleotide sequence: TGCGCCAGCAGCGTACAGGGGGCTCAGCCCCAGCATTTT.

DNA for the CDR3: TGCAGCGTTGAAGATCACGGAGATGGCTACACCTTC. The encoded protein is CSVEDHGDGYTF. The chain links TRBV29-1 to TRBJ1-2; D is unresolved. Germline CDR1 reads SQVTM; CDR2 reads ANQGSEA. The length of the CDR3 is 12 residues. Trimming shortened V by 0 bases and J by 6 bases, and 8 bases separated the two germline ends.

This CDR3 reads CASRRDGPFNEQFF. DNA for the CDR3: TGTGCCAGCAGGCGGGACGGACCTTTTAATGAGCAGTTCTTC. The genes are TRBV12-3 or TRBV12-4 and TRBJ2-1, with D possibly being TRBD2 (6 bases). V dropped 6 bases and J dropped 7 bases, with 16 bases sitting between them. This CDR3 has 14 residues.